One T cell receptor (beta chain) is described in this entry. This clone's antigen is unknown. No base qualities exist here, and no much larger clone lies one base off it. This record comes from a study of cytomegalovirus exposure and HLA in healthy donors (TCRdb year 2017). Regarding the complete study: According to an earlier analysis of 550 to 750 of the donors, some 180 million T cells yielded over 100 million unique TCR beta sequences and about 300 Gb of sequence data. Among some 400 genotyped donors of the cohort, an average of roughly 230,000 unique TCR beta nucleotide sequences was sequenced per donor, of which approximately 19% were non-productive. In a later genetic analysis, genome-wide SNP genotypes for about three fifths of the roughly 670 donors were used, and that subset was treated as a discovery cohort. The genetic ancestry cluster associated with self-reported Caucasian donors included 65% to 90% of the 398 genotyped donors. Rather than using new phenotypic data, the later analysis identified candidate immune exposures from TCR beta sequences and from how often those sequences occurred across donors. Five DR-DQ haplotypes were handled as single units for association and clustering because linkage in the cohort was strong. HLA typing covered class I and class II loci at four-digit resolution. The T cell repertoires of around 670 subjects were profiled by immunosequencing and related to cytomegalovirus serostatus. The aim of the study was to test whether cataloging public T cell receptors could identify signatures of past pathogen exposure. All discovery cohort repertoires had been generated using a single sequencing platform. Roughly 300 gigabases of sequencing data and approximately 85 million unique TCR sequences were included in an early release covering roughly 700 HLA-typed donors. To predict cytomegalovirus infection status, the study brought together high-throughput TCR immunosequencing, statistical association of individual TCRs with disease status, and machine learning. In a later analysis, previously published TCR beta repertoires from 500 to 750 donors were re-analyzed and high-resolution HLA genotyping was added so that TCR occurrence patterns could be studied. The number of typed donors differed by locus: roughly 620-640 for A, B, C, DRB1 and DQB1; 522 for DQA1; around 610 for DPA1; and 450 to 480 for DPB1. In an earlier analysis of about 590 of the donors, high-throughput TCR beta sequencing was used to judge whether each TCR beta V gene segment behaved as functional or pseudogenic. Donor age, sex, ethnicity and CMV serostatus were compiled alongside the repertoire data. A separate validation cohort of roughly 130 different subjects was used in addition to the roughly 720-subject first cohort.

CDR1 and CDR2 are read off the germline V gene as MNHNS and SASEGT. Its CDR3 holds 14 amino acids, cysteine through phenylalanine. The read is trimmed to its CDR3 DNA, 42 bases read in frame from base 1. V lost 1 base and J lost 9 bases; the stretch between them is 13 bases long. Library prep was done by the immunoSEQ multiplex PCR assay. A mixture of 60 forward primers for TCR Vbeta segments and 13 reverse primers for TCR Jbeta segments was used in the multiplex PCR. The CDR3 region of rearranged TCR beta genes was amplified from genomic DNA by a multiplex PCR assay. Amplified TCR beta libraries were sequenced as 87-base-pair reads on the Illumina HiSeq System. The authors' pipeline ran thus. In a later analysis, tens of millions of unique TCR beta chains were counted across the approximately 620 repertoires, and around 10 million of these chains were shared by at least two donors. Raw reads were error-corrected and collapsed into unique sequences with a nearest-neighbor algorithm that merged closely related sequences to remove PCR and sequencing errors. Alignment of CDR3 sequences to IMGT reference sequences was used to assign V, D and J gene segments. For a sequence to be retained, a match of at least six nucleotides was required to both a V gene segment and a J gene segment. A rearrangement was called productive if the CDR3 had no stop codons and remained in frame with V and J, and every other rearrangement was called non-productive. Following IMGT convention, CDR3 was defined as the stretch from the second conserved V-encoded cysteine to the conserved J-encoded phenylalanine. Sequences without an unambiguous match to a single V gene segment were excluded from the earlier analysis of approximately 600 of the donors. In an earlier analysis of more than 500 of the donors, a V segment was called functional when productive rearrangements were above 56.7%, and segregating when the standard deviation between donors exceeded 5%. A statistical classification framework was built for diagnosing cytomegalovirus status from the catalog of TCR beta chain sequences. A later analysis assigned V and J genes by comparing TCR nucleotide sequences with IMGT/GENE-DB human TR gene sequences. Using the TCRdist pipeline, a later analysis assigned CDR3 sequences along with most-parsimonious VDJ recombination scenarios. In a later analysis, each TCR beta chain was defined by its CDR3 amino acid sequence together with its V-gene family, and reads lacking a unique V-gene family were excluded. A later analysis removed roughly 590 highly shared, low-generation-probability nucleotide sequences to deal with suspected cross-contamination and a sequencing artifact. For each public chain, a later analysis derived a clonal expansion index from normalized ranks of inferred template counts within each repertoire. In a later analysis, generation probabilities were computed using a VDJ recombination model fitted to out-of-frame rearrangements, and the results were checked against IGoR. In a later analysis, TCR-TCR, TCR-HLA and TCR-CMV co-occurrence was scored with hypergeometric tests, and a repertoire-size bias correction was applied to TCR pairs. A later analysis estimated false discovery rates by permuting HLA or CMV assignments 20 times. In a later analysis, co-occurring TCRs were grouped using DBSCAN, with TCRdist sequence similarity added in when clustering inside HLA-allele-positive subsets. Repertoires with fewer than 30,000 or more than 120,000 public chains, plus five repertoires with anomalous nucleotide sharing, were excluded from co-occurrence clustering. TCRdb stores this immuneACCESS table with in-frame sequences only. Part of the clones is absent; in the studies checked, under half of the shortfall reflects unresolved V genes, and no reason is known for the rest. V and J calls and clone size are copied from that table; D and trimming were computed from the DNA. Recorded for this sample are 85,000 to 130,000 clones; approximately 77% of them occurred a single time. Together, the top ten hold roughly 13% of the sample.

In total, over 600 healthy bone marrow donors made up the cohort. All cohort members were sampled while nominally healthy, although unrecorded immune exposures were likely present. The donor tested CMV seropositive, placing the donor among the approximately 290 seropositive members of the cohort. Every donor gave a peripheral blood sample, and the peripheral blood mononuclear cells from that sample were used for TCR beta sequencing. Genomic DNA was extracted from the blood cell samples with the Qiagen DNeasy Blood Extraction Kit. Overall study outcomes, separate from this receptor: In vitro tests confirmed that a few of the cytomegalovirus-associated TCR beta chains recognize cytomegalovirus antigens. The only immune exposure information available for the cohort was CMV serostatus. Because counts were too low, seventeen rarely observed V segments, including chromosome 9 orphons, were left out of the earlier analysis of several hundred of the donors. V-gene and J-gene trimming of TCR beta chains was associated with a missense DCLRE1C variant in a later genetic analysis, and the association was replicated in an independent cohort. According to a later genetic analysis, donors in an Asian-associated ancestry cluster had fewer N-insertions in productive TCRs than the approximately 690-donor mean. In both the original and validation cohorts, the classifier was reported to diagnose cytomegalovirus status with high specificity and sensitivity. A later analysis found that TCR association rates varied across HLA loci, with DRB1 alleles showing the most associated TCRs and HLA-C alleles the fewest. The study gave a list of 150 to 200 TCR beta chains associated with cytomegalovirus. A further reported finding was that TCR beta sequences accurately predicted the HLA-A and HLA-B alleles for most subjects in the first cohort. Several of the top co-occurrence clusters appeared to be linked to parvovirus B19, influenza, CMV and Epstein-Barr virus, according to a later analysis. At a false discovery rate of 0.05, a later analysis linked about 16,000 TCR beta sequences to specific HLA alleles. In a later analysis, HLA-associated TCR beta chains were found to be more clonally expanded and to have lower generation probabilities than equally common non-associated chains. A cluster of highly shared sequence variants was judged likely to represent a technical artifact of the sequencing pipeline. It was suggested by the authors that the approach could potentially be generalized to other disease states and immunological phenotypes. Broadly in line with IMGT annotations, most TCR beta V segments showed up in productive rearrangements about 90% or about 30% of the time in an earlier analysis of 450 to 750 of the donors. When HLA alleles, especially DR and DQ, strongly co-occurred, TCR associations were difficult to assign to individual alleles. Correlated functional status among segregating V segments might be attributable to linkage disequilibrium, but an unknown experimental factor could not be ruled out. The cohort was sequenced for TCR beta chains only, and without alpha or paired-chain data the features that could be detected were limited. Because HLA typing was unavailable for some donors at each locus, only the typed subset was used in association tests. Some IMGT-functional V segments, including TRBV6-2 and TRBV6-3, could not be distinguished by the 87-base-pair reads and were therefore excluded. Across donors, most TCR sequences were observed very rarely, whereas some public TCRs were present in many individuals. According to a later analysis, most CMV-associated TCR beta chains appeared to be HLA-restricted, and the HLA associations seemed to be driven largely by CMV exposure. The presence/absence analyses assumed that sequencing depth was roughly uniform across donors, and that assumption may not be true.

This TCR was sampled from a male donor in good health and CMV-seropositive. The rearranged segments are TRBV6-1 and TRBJ2-4; a confident D gene designation cannot be given. Material: PBMCs. In nucleotide form, the sequence is TGTGCCAGCAGTGAAGTTGGCACCCTGGCCATTCAGTACTTC. Its protein product is CASSEVGTLAIQYF.